One sample yielded the 20 T cell receptor beta chains listed below, sequenced in a study of shared clonotypes between healthy human individuals. Clones were read by immunoSEQ multiplex PCR, and TCRdb kept only the in-frame ones, dropping some. The sample contains hundreds of thousands of clones, about 96% of which appear only once. Terminally differentiated effector memory CD45RA+ cells were excluded by CCR7 positive selection of CD45RO-negative cells. Specimen: naive CD8+ T cells sorted from blood. These receptors all stem from a young man in good health.

The chain is built from TRBV27 and TRBJ1-4; D unresolved. V shed 5 bases and J shed 0 bases, with 13 bases lying between them. The CDR3 extends over 16 amino acids. The germline V gene has CDR1 MNHEY and CDR2 SMNVEV (reference sequence). CDR3 DNA sequence: TGTGCCAGCAGTAGAACAGTACAGACAACTAATGAAAAACTGTTTTTT. Translating gives CASSRTVQTTNEKLFF.

The rearrangement uses TRBV11-3 and TRBJ2-7; 7 bases align to TRBD1. The germline CDR1 and CDR2 sequences are SGHNT and YENEEA. With 4 bases clipped from V and 5 bases from J, the junction kept 5 bases outside the gene matches. The CDR3 contains 13 residues. As DNA, the CDR3 is TGTGCCAGCAGCTCCCGACAGGGCCACGAGCAGTACTTC. This gives the protein CASSSRQGHEQYF.

The rearrangement links TRBV29-1 to TRBJ2-1; unclear D gene. The germline V gene has CDR1 SQVTM and CDR2 ANQGSEA. The CDR3 runs to 13 residues. Trimming shortened V by 3 bases and J by 3 bases, and 9 bases separated the two germline ends. This CDR3 is CSVERIDYNEQFF. In nucleotides, the CDR3 is TGCAGCGTTGAGCGAATCGACTACAATGAGCAGTTCTTC.

The chain joins TRBV25-1 to TRBJ2-7; D is perhaps TRBD1 (5 bases). The germline gives CDR1 MGHDK, CDR2 SYGVNS. The CDR3 spans 15 residues. Trimming took off 1 base at V and 3 bases at J, with 13 bases between the two ends. The CDR3 loop is CASSEFATGHYEQYF. CDR3 in DNA: TGTGCCAGCAGTGAATTTGCCACAGGTCACTACGAGCAGTACTTC.

V gene TRBV27 combines with J gene TRBJ2-1, with D hard to call. The CDR3 contains 13 residues. V gave up 2 bases and J gave up 4 bases, with 6 bases separating them. The germline CDR1 and CDR2 sequences are MNHEY and SMNVEV (reference sequence). Written as DNA, the CDR3 is TGTGCCAGCAGTTTACGACTTTACAATGAGCAGTTCTTC. Its translation: CASSLRLYNEQFF.

The V gene is TRBV7-2, the J gene TRBJ2-3, with D hard to call. Trimming shortened V by 0 bases and J by 2 bases, and 18 bases separated the two germline ends. Per the germline V gene, CDR1 is SGHTA and CDR2 is FQGNSA. This CDR3 is 18 amino acids long. The CDR3 coding sequence is TGTGCCAGCAGCTTAGCGCTTCTAAGAGGAGCAAACACAGATACGCAGTATTTT. This encodes CASSLALLRGANTDTQYF.

This clone was detected once. The chain is built from TRBV13 and TRBJ2-2; possible D gene TRBD1, 5 bases. Germline V gives CDR1 PRHDT, CDR2 FYEKMQ (reference sequence). V was shortened by 5 bases and J by 3 bases, with 13 bases between the two germline ends. There are 15 residues in the CDR3. The CDR3 bases are TGTGCCAGCAGCCCCGAGGAAGGGGACACCGGGGAGCTGTTTTTT. The encoded protein is CASSPEEGDTGELFF. The whole variable domain, remainder taken from reference TRBV13 and TRBJ2-2, is AAGVIQSPRHLIKEKRETATLKCYPIPRHDTVYWYQQGPGQDPQFLISFYEKMQSDKGSIPDRFSAQQFSDYHSELNMSSLELGDSALYFCASSPEEGDTGELFFGEGSRLTVL.

The chain joins TRBV5-5 to TRBJ2-1, with 9 nucleotides matching TRBD2. The J segment lost 7 bases and the V segment lost 9 bases, leaving 11 bases of the junction unmatched. From germline, CDR1 is SGHKS and CDR2 YYEKEE (reference sequence). The CDR3 covers 14 residues. The CDR3 DNA sequence: TGTGCCACCCACCCCCCGGGACTAGCTAATGAGCAGTTCTTC. It is translated as CATHPPGLANEQFF. The full variable domain, rest sourced from reference TRBV5-5 and TRBJ2-1, is DAGVTQSPTHLIKTRGQQVTLRCSPISGHKSVSWYQQVLGQGPQFIFQYYEKEERGRGNFPDRFSARQFPNYSSELNVNALLLGDSALYLCATHPPGLANEQFFGPGTRLTVL.

The chain combines TRBV9 with TRBJ2-3, with 8 positions matching TRBD1. Per germline, CDR1 SGDLS and CDR2 YYNGEE. J was trimmed by 4 bases and V by 0 bases; bases with no gene match: 7. This CDR3 spans 16 amino acids. The CDR3 region has the DNA TGTGCCAGCAGCGTAGACTCCAGGGGGCTCGCAGATACGCAGTATTTT. Protein product: CASSVDSRGLADTQYF.

The J gene is TRBJ2-1, the V gene TRBV30; TRBD2 aligns across 14 bases. This CDR3 contains 17 residues. V was clipped by 8 bases and J by 5 bases; unmatched bases: 14. The germline CDR1 and CDR2 sequences are GTSNPN and SVGIG (reference sequence). The CDR3 DNA reads as TGTGCCAGACGAGGGACTAGCGGGAGTTACCGGGACAATGAGCAGTTCTTC. It translates to CARRGTSGSYRDNEQFF. Full variable domain (missing parts from reference TRBV30 and TRBJ2-1): SQTIHQWPATLVQPVGSPLSLECTVEGTSNPNLYWYRQAAGRGLQLLFYSVGIGQISSEVPQNLSASRPQDRQFILSSKKLLLSDSGFYLCARRGTSGSYRDNEQFFGPGTRLTVL.

The V gene is TRBV4-1, the J gene TRBJ2-3; 8 nucleotides agree with TRBD2. This CDR3 has 14 residues. CDR1 MGHRA and CDR2 YSYEKL come from the germline V gene. J gave up 1 base and V 4 bases, and 1 base lay outside the gene matches. DNA for the CDR3: TGCGCCAGCAGCCTACTAGCGGGCACAGATACGCAGTATTTT. The encoded protein is CASSLLAGTDTQYF.

This chain joins TRBV4-1 and TRBJ2-7; 12 bases agree with TRBD2. Trimming at V came to 1 base and at J to 6 bases, leaving 4 bases not matched to a gene. This CDR3 spans 15 amino acids. The germline gives CDR1 MGHRA, CDR2 YSYEKL. Here the CDR3 DNA reads TGCGCCAGCAGCCAAGCTCTAGCGGGAGGGCCCGAGCAGTACTTC. It yields the protein CASSQALAGGPEQYF.

The chain joins TRBV29-1 to TRBJ2-7, with 7 nucleotides matching TRBD1. The germline V gene encodes CDR1 SQVTM and CDR2 ANQGSEA. The CDR3 consists of 12 residues. Trimming removed 6 bases from V and 4 bases from J; junction bases left unmatched: 6. For the CDR3, the DNA is TGCAGCGTATGGGACAGCTTATACGAGCAGTACTTC. Amino acid sequence: CSVWDSLYEQYF.

This chain links TRBV5-6 with TRBJ2-2, with a tentative D call TRBD2 (6 bases). From germline, CDR1 is SGHDT and CDR2 YYEEEE. The V end lost 2 bases, the J end lost 5 bases, and 13 bases lay between the germline ends. The CDR3 is 15 amino acids. The DNA for the CDR3 is TGTGCCAGCAGCTTCCCCCCGGGAGTAACCGGGGAGCTGTTTTTT. Translating gives CASSFPPGVTGELFF. Based on the CDR3 plus reference TRBV5-6 and TRBJ2-2, the full variable domain is DAGVTQSPTHLIKTRGQQVTLRCSPKSGHDTVSWYQQALGQGPQFIFQYYEEEERQRGNFPDRFSGHQFPNYSSELNVNALLLGDSALYLCASSFPPGVTGELFFGEGSRLTVL.

This clone was recorded a few times. The chain employs TRBV4-1 and TRBJ2-5, with a weak D call TRBD1 (6 bases). Germline V gene sequence: CDR1 MGHRA, CDR2 YSYEKL. CDR3 length equals 16 residues. The V end was cut by 3 bases, the J end by 2 bases, with 16 bases between. Here the CDR3 DNA reads TGCGCCAGCAGCCAGATCCGCACAGGGCGACAAGAGACCCAGTACTTC. It encodes CASSQIRTGRQETQYF.

The rearrangement uses TRBV28 and TRBJ1-1; D gene unclear. The CDR3 length is 18 residues. Per germline, CDR1 MDHEN and CDR2 SYDVKM. V was clipped by 3 bases and J by 2 bases, with 22 bases between them. In DNA, the CDR3 is TGTGCCAGCAGTTTTAGGTTCGTAGACGCACAGTCAAACACTGAAGCTTTCTTT. Translation: CASSFRFVDAQSNTEAFF. Full variable domain (missing parts from reference TRBV28 and TRBJ1-1): DVKVTQSSRYLVKRTGEKVFLECVQDMDHENMFWYRQDPGLGLRLIYFSYDVKMKEKGDIPEGYSVSREKKERFSLILESASTNQTSMYLCASSFRFVDAQSNTEAFFGQGTRLTVV.

This clone was detected only once. This chain uses TRBV7-2 with TRBJ2-1; 7 nucleotides align to TRBD1. V dropped 1 base and J dropped 8; count of bases not matched to a gene: 5. The CDR3 extends over 14 amino acids. CDR1 SGHTA and CDR2 FQGNSA come from the germline V gene. This CDR3 reads CASSLGTGVHEQFF. DNA for the CDR3: TGTGCCAGCAGCTTAGGTACAGGGGTCCATGAGCAGTTCTTC.

V gene TRBV5-1 combines with J gene TRBJ2-5; possible D gene TRBD1, 5 bases. Per germline, CDR1 SGHRS and CDR2 YFSETQ. V lost 4 bases, J lost 2 bases, and 9 bases lay in between. The CDR3 covers 13 residues. CDR3 DNA sequence: TGCGCCAGCAGCCTAGGGGTTCAAGAGACCCAGTACTTC. Protein product: CASSLGVQETQYF. Supplemented by reference TRBV5-1 and TRBJ2-5, the full variable domain reads KAGVTQTPRYLIKTRGQQVTLSCSPISGHRSVSWYQQTPGQGLQFLFEYFSETQRNKGNFPGRFSGRQFSNSRSEMNVSTLELGDSALYLCASSLGVQETQYFGPGTRLLVL.

V gene TRBV6-1 combines with J gene TRBJ2-7; the D gene could be TRBD1 or TRBD2 (5 bases each). Germline V gives CDR1 MNHNS, CDR2 SASEGT. This CDR3 comprises 12 residues. V gave up 10 bases and J gave up 3 bases, with 13 bases separating them. The DNA for the CDR3 is TGTGCCACCCGGGACGTGCTCTACGAGCAGTACTTC. Amino acids: CATRDVLYEQYF.

This sequence joins TRBV10-2 and TRBJ2-7, with D hard to call. Germline lookup yields CDR1 WSHSY and CDR2 SAAADI. V was trimmed by 5 bases and J by 0 bases, leaving 11 bases between them. The CDR3 runs to 14 residues. CDR3 region: CASSLGWSSYEQYF. The CDR3 bases are TGCGCCAGCAGTTTGGGATGGAGCTCCTACGAGCAGTACTTC.